This T cell receptor (beta chain) was sequenced in a study of T cells after yellow fever vaccination. TCRdb reprocessed the 5' RACE reads via MiXCR and lists one record per CDR3 protein. The sample comprises nearly 350,000 distinct CDR3 sequences, approximately 8% of which are singletons, and 15% to 20% rests with the top ten. This clonotype has a handful of counts. The CDR3 contains 12 residues. Trimming removed 6 bases at V and 1 base at J, with 7 bases between. Looked up from germline, CDR1 is SEHNR and CDR2 is FQNEAQ (reference sequence). The rearrangement links TRBV7-9 to TRBJ2-7; D remains ambiguous. The receptor's source is a man aged 18 to 30 who received the YFV17D yellow fever vaccine. The starting material was PBMCs, obtained about 49 days after the first yellow fever vaccination. CDR3 sequence reads: CASRAESYEQYF. CDR3 sequence (DNA): TGTGCCAGCAGGGCAGAATCCTACGAGCAGTACTTC. The full variable domain, in which reference TRBV7-9 and TRBJ2-7 provide the parts outside the CDR3, is DTGVSQNPRHKITKRGQNVTFRCDPISEHNRLYWYRQTLGQGPEFLTYFQNEAQLEKSRLLSDRFSAERPKGSFSTLEIQRTEQGDSAMYLCASRAESYEQYFGPGTRLTVT.